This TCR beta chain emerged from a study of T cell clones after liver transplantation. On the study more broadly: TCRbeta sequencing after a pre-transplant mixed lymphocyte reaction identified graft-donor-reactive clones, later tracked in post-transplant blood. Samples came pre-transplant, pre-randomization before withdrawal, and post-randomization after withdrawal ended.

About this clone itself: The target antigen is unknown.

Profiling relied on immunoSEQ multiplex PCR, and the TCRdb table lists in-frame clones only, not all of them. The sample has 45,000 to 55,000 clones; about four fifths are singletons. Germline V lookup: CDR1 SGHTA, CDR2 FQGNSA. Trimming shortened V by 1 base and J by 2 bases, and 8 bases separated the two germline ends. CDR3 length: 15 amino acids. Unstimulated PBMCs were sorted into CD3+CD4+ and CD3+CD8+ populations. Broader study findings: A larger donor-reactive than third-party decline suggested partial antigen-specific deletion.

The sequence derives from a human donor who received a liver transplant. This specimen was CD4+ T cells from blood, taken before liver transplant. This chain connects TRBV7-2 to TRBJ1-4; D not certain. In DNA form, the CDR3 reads TGTGCCAGCAGCTTAGAGGCCGGGACTAATGAAAAACTGTTTTTT. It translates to CASSLEAGTNEKLFF. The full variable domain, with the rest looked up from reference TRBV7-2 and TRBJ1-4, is GAGVSQSPSNKVTEKGKDVELRCDPISGHTALYWYRQSLGQGLEFLIYFQGNSAPDKSGLPSDRFSAERTGGSVSTLTIQRTQQEDSAVYLCASSLEAGTNEKLFFGSGTQLSVL.